Listed here is a single T cell receptor beta chain. The data were taken from a study of CD8+ T cells in alopecia areata. The sequencing template was cDNA reverse transcribed from extracted RNA. Generated by immunoSEQ multiplex PCR, the TCRdb table keeps only in-frame clones and is missing some. Of tens of thousands of clones in the sample, 65% were seen once. Treatment of the sample: oral pan-JAK inhibitor, 5-10 mg twice daily. Sequencing was performed on CD8+ T cells sorted from blood, taken at week 4, from a patient treated with tofacitinib. The TCR sequence derives from a human donor with alopecia areata.

The CDR3 DNA is TGCAGCGTGGAGCGGACAGGGTATACTGAAGCTTTCTTT. It specifies CSVERTGYTEAFF. The genes are TRBV29-1 and TRBJ1-1; 8 nucleotides align to TRBD1. CDR3 length: 13 amino acids. CDR1 and CDR2 from the germline V gene are SQVTM and ANQGSEA. V shed 6 bases and J 5 bases; nucleotides not matched to a gene: 8.